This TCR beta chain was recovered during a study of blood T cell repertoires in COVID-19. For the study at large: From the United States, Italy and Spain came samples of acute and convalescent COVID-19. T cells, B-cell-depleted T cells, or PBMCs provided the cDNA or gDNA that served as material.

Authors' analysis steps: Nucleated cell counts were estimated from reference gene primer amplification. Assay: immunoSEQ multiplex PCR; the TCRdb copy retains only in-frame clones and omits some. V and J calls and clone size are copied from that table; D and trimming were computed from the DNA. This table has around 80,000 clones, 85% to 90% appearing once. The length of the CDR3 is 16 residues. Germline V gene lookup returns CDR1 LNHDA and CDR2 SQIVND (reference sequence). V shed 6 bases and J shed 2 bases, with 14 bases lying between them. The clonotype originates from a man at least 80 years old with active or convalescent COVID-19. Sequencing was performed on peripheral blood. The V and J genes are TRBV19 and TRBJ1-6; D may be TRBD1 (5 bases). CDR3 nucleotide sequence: TGTGCCAGTAGCGTTGCGGACAAGGCCTATAATTCACCCCTCCACTTT. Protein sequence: CASSVADKAYNSPLHF.